The rows below give T cell receptor beta chains drawn from one sample of a study of cytomegalovirus exposure and HLA in healthy donors. Method: immunoSEQ multiplex PCR; TCRdb's copy keeps in-frame clones and lacks some. The table records about 130,000 clones, roughly 80% of them present only once. The specimen sequenced was PBMCs. Receptor source: a woman aged 40 to 50 in good health and CMV-seropositive. Each CDR3 is given with its conserved first and last residue. A D gene is named only where the DNA matches it firmly. Size tells how often a clone was seen (once, few, many) or the class of an expanded clone, and some rows leave it out.

abundance | j_gene | len | d_gene | v_gene | CDR3aa | CDR3nt
NA | TRBJ1-5 | 19 | NA | TRBV15 | CATSRDPFEGKFSNQPQHF | TGTGCCACCAGCAGAGATCCTTTTGAGGGCAAATTTAGCAATCAGCCCCAGCATTTT
NA | TRBJ1-2 | 14 | NA | TRBV2 | CASPLGRFNYGYTF | TGTGCCAGCCCTTTGGGGAGATTTAACTATGGCTACACCTTC
NA | TRBJ1-5 | 15 | TRBD1 | TRBV28 | CASSRGTGDYQPQHF | TGTGCCAGCAGTCGCGGGACAGGGGATTATCAGCCCCAGCATTTT
NA | TRBJ2-7 | 13 | NA | TRBV14 | CASSQRQIYEQYF | TGTGCCAGCAGCCAAAGACAGATCTACGAGCAGTACTTC
NA | TRBJ2-2 | 15 | NA | TRBV5-1 | CASSPLTGSPGELFF | TGCGCCAGCAGCCCTCTAACAGGGTCTCCCGGGGAGCTGTTTTTT
NA | TRBJ2-7 | 15 | TRBD2 | TRBV5-1 | CASSWGLADSYEQYF | TGCGCCAGCAGCTGGGGACTAGCGGACTCCTACGAGCAGTACTTC
once | TRBJ2-3 | 17 | TRBD2 | TRBV5-1 | CASSLVVAGGSTDTQYF | TGCGCCAGCAGCTTGGTAGTAGCGGGAGGGAGCACAGATACGCAGTATTTT
NA | TRBJ2-4 | 16 | TRBD2 | TRBV27 | CASSKGMGLAENIQYF | TGTGCCAGCAGTAAAGGGATGGGGCTAGCGGAAAACATTCAGTACTTC
NA | TRBJ1-2 | 13 | TRBD1 | TRBV6-5 | CASTRTGSYGYTF | TGTGCCAGCACCCGGACAGGGTCGTATGGCTACACCTTC
NA | TRBJ1-1 | 14 | TRBD1 | TRBV7-3 | CASSKTGADTEAFF | TGTGCCAGCAGCAAGACAGGGGCGGACACTGAAGCTTTCTTT
few | TRBJ1-4 | 15 | TRBD1 | TRBV6-1 | CASSESGTGGEKLFF | TGTGCCAGCAGTGAATCCGGGACAGGGGGCGAAAAACTGTTTTTT
once | TRBJ2-5 | 15 | TRBD1 | TRBV10-3 | CAISEGQGGPETQYF | TGTGCCATCAGTGAGGGACAGGGGGGACCAGAGACCCAGTACTTC